Listed here is a single T cell receptor beta chain. What it binds is unknown. This record belongs to a study of shared clonotypes between healthy human individuals. Study information: There were three CD4 naive, three CD4 memory, two CD8 naive and one CD8 memory plates per donor.

TCRdb's copy holds only in-frame clones and misses some; the assay was immunoSEQ multiplex PCR. Among about 2 million clones, 85% to 95% were seen once, and the ten largest hold more than 0.1%. Findings of the study overall: A reduction in generation probabilities was seen for non-shared clonotypes relative to those shared by all four donors.

Trimming took 4 bases from V and 5 from J, leaving 14 bases between them. The CDR3 is made up of 15 amino acids. CDR1 is MRHNA and CDR2 is SNTAGT in the germline V gene. The TCR sequence derives from a man between 18 and 29 years old in good health. The chain couples TRBV6-4 to TRBJ2-2; D not certain. Input material: naive CD4+ T cells sorted from blood. Specified subset: CD45RA+ positively selected. Written as DNA, the CDR3 is TGTGCCAGCAGTGTAGAACCCCTAGGGACCGGGGAGCTGTTTTTT. Translating gives CASSVEPLGTGELFF.